The text below deals with one T cell receptor beta chain. The sample comes from a study of blood T cell repertoires in COVID-19. Overall study context: Collection of acute and convalescent COVID-19 samples took place in the United States, Italy and Spain.

This CDR3 region has 16 residues. V dropped 0 bases and J dropped 0 bases, with 9 bases sitting between them. Germline CDR1 is SGHNT and CDR2 is YENEEA. In the original workflow: Amplification of reference gene primers was used by the study to estimate nucleated cell counts. Measured with immunoSEQ multiplex PCR; TCRdb has only the in-frame clones, and not every one. V and J calls and clone size come straight from that table; D and trimming were deduced from the DNA. The sample consists of 120,000 to 150,000 clones, about 87% of them appearing once. V gene TRBV11-3 combines with J gene TRBJ2-1, with a weak D call TRBD1 (5 bases). Sequences were obtained from peripheral blood. This sequence originates from a human donor with COVID-19, enrolled during active disease. The donor label of this sample is uncertain. The chain's CDR3 is CASSLEPDSSYNEQFF. The DNA for the CDR3 is TGTGCCAGCAGCTTAGAGCCTGACAGCTCCTACAATGAGCAGTTCTTC. Together with reference TRBV11-3 and TRBJ2-1, the CDR3 gives the full variable domain: EAGVVQSPRYKIIEKKQPVAFWCNPISGHNTLYWYLQNLGQGPELLIRYENEEAVDDSQLPKDRFSAERLKGVDSTLKIQPAELGDSAVYLCASSLEPDSSYNEQFFGPGTRLTVL.